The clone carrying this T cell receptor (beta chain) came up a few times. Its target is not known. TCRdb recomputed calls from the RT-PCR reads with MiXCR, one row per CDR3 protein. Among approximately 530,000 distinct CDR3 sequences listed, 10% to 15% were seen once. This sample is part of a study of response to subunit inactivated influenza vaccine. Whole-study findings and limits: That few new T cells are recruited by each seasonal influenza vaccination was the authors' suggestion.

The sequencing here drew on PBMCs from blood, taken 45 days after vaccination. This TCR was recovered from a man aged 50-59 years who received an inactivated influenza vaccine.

CDR3 nucleotides: TGTGCCAGCGCCCCGGGACTACTATACAATGAGCAGTTCTTC. It yields the protein CASAPGLLYNEQFF. This chain joins TRBV14 and TRBJ2-1; the match to TRBD2 covers 7 bases. The CDR3 is 14 amino acids. CDR1 and CDR2 (germline): SGHDN, FVKESK. J lost 4 bases, V lost 8 bases, and 8 bases had no gene match.